Each of the 20 T cell receptor beta chains below was sequenced from the same sample in a study of PD-1 blockade in classical Hodgkin lymphoma. Produced via immunoSEQ multiplex PCR; TCRdb's table is partial and in-frame only. This table holds roughly 70,000 clones, 93% found once. Time point of the sample: newly diagnosed, previously untreated cHL patient sample. The sequenced sample was peripheral blood mononuclear cells (PBMCs). These receptors were obtained from a human donor with classical Hodgkin lymphoma.

The chain employs TRBV18 and TRBJ2-1, with a possible D match to TRBD1 (6 bases). Germline loops: CDR1 KGHSH, CDR2 LQKENI. The CDR3 spans 13 residues. The V end was cut by 4 bases, the J end by 4 bases, with 8 bases between. The chain's CDR3 is CASSLGQYNEQFF. The DNA for the CDR3 is TGTGCCAGCTCACTCGGACAGTACAATGAGCAGTTCTTC.

The V and J genes are TRBV4-1 and TRBJ2-3; TRBD2 agrees at 7 bases. CDR1 and CDR2 (germline): MGHRA, YSYEKL. V lost 1 base, J lost 5 bases, and 0 bases stayed unmatched. The CDR3 consists of 13 residues. DNA for the CDR3: TGCGCCAGCAGCCAAGGGGAGGGAGATACGCAGTATTTT. The encoded protein is CASSQGEGDTQYF.

The chain uses TRBV28 and TRBJ1-4, with 9 bases matching TRBD1. Per the germline V gene, CDR1 is MDHEN and CDR2 is SYDVKM. J was trimmed by 8 bases and V by 2 bases; bases with no gene match: 3. The CDR3 length is 14 residues. CDR3 loop: CASSLVTGGEKLFF. The CDR3 nucleotides read TGTGCCAGCAGTTTAGTGACAGGGGGGGAAAAACTGTTTTTT.

The chain has TRBV7-6 and TRBJ2-5; D uncertain. Looked up from germline, CDR1 is SGHVS and CDR2 is FNYEAQ. Trimming removed 1 base from V and 2 bases from J, with 14 bases in between. The CDR3 length is 16 residues. This CDR3 is CASSLGFTSKQETQYF. The CDR3 region has the DNA TGTGCCAGCAGCTTAGGTTTCACAAGCAAACAAGAGACCCAGTACTTC.

V and J are TRBV19 and TRBJ1-5; D is undetermined. The CDR3 is made up of 16 amino acids. Germline V lookup: CDR1 LNHDA, CDR2 SQIVND (reference sequence). Between the trimmed V and J ends, which lost 2 bases and 0 bases, there was a span of 11 bases. The CDR3 protein is CASSIRAGDSNQPQHF. The CDR3 bases are TGTGCCAGTAGTATAAGGGCCGGGGATAGCAATCAGCCCCAGCATTTT.

The rearrangement joins TRBV6-1 to TRBJ2-5; no clear D gene. Trimming removed 4 bases at V and 6 bases at J, with 6 bases between. This CDR3 has 11 residues. In germline, CDR1 is MNHNS, CDR2 SASEGT. The CDR3 nucleotides read TGTGCCAGCAGTGCCGATAAGACCCAGTACTTC. Translating gives CASSADKTQYF.

The chain joins TRBV10-3 to TRBJ1-5, with a tentative D call TRBD1 (5 bases). The CDR3 has 15 residues. Trimming cost V 2 bases and J 2 bases, with 10 bases left between them. Germline CDR1 is ENHRY and CDR2 is SYGVKD. The CDR3 DNA reads TGTGCCATCAGTGAGGGAAGGGGTGGCAATCAGCCCCAGCATTTT. It codes for CAISEGRGGNQPQHF.

V and J are TRBV30 and TRBJ2-5; D possibly matches TRBD1 or TRBD2 (5 bases each). V lost 0 bases and J 3 bases, leaving 14 bases between the germline ends. There are 15 residues in the CDR3. The V gene's germline CDR1 is GTSNPN and CDR2 SVGIG (reference sequence). Here the CDR3 reads CAWSVSGTGKETQYF. Here the CDR3 DNA reads TGTGCCTGGAGTGTATCAGGGACGGGTAAAGAGACCCAGTACTTC.

This chain uses TRBV18 with TRBJ2-7, with 11 bases identical to TRBD2. Germline V CDR1 and CDR2: KGHSH, LQKENI. The junction had 8 bases not matched to a gene; V was cut back by 6 bases and J by 4 bases. This CDR3 comprises 15 residues. The CDR3 DNA reads TGTGCCAGCTCCCTAGGGACTAGCGGAGGATACGAGCAGTACTTC. As protein: CASSLGTSGGYEQYF.

The chain carries TRBV2 and TRBJ1-1; maybe TRBD1 (5 bases). V lost 3 bases, J lost 5 bases, and 10 bases lay in between. This CDR3 comprises 13 residues. Germline-derived CDR1 and CDR2 are SNHLY and FYNNEI. The DNA of the CDR3 is TGTGCCAGCAGTGAGGACATCGGAACTGAAGCTTTCTTT. Protein product: CASSEDIGTEAFF.

The chain has TRBV9 and TRBJ2-3, with 11 bases that match TRBD2. The CDR3 contains 15 residues. V gave up 0 bases and J gave up 6 bases; unmatched junction bases: 3. Germline assignment: CDR1 SGDLS and CDR2 YYNGEE. CDR3 DNA sequence: TGTGCCAGCAGCGTAGCTAGCGGGAGGTCGGATACGCAGTATTTT. Protein: CASSVASGRSDTQYF.

This clone was seen only once. The J gene is TRBJ2-1, the V gene TRBV29-1; D ambiguous. Trimming took off 4 bases at V and 6 bases at J, with 19 bases between the two ends. CDR3 length: 15 amino acids. Germline V CDR1 and CDR2: SQVTM, ANQGSEA. The CDR3 nucleotides are TGCAGCGTTGCCTCTCGAGGCGGATCGTTCAATGAGCAGTTCTTC. Amino acid sequence: CSVASRGGSFNEQFF.

The rearrangement joins TRBV2 to TRBJ1-5; the D gene is possibly TRBD1 (5 bases). Germline loops: CDR1 SNHLY, CDR2 FYNNEI. Trimming removed 4 bases from V and 10 bases from J, with 11 bases in between. The CDR3 is 12 residues long. As DNA, the CDR3 is TGTGCCAGCAGTGGAGGGGATGCACCCCAGCATTTT. Its protein product is CASSGGDAPQHF.

The gene calls are TRBV5-4 and TRBJ2-3; 8 bases map to TRBD2. The CDR3 is 15 residues long. From germline, CDR1 is SGHNT and CDR2 YYREEE (reference sequence). Losses at the gene ends were 5 bases for V and 1 base for J; bases not matched to a gene: 6. CDR3 DNA: TGTGCCAGCAGTTTAGCGGGGCGGGGCACAGATACGCAGTATTTT. Protein sequence: CASSLAGRGTDTQYF. Looking up the rest from reference TRBV5-4 and TRBJ2-3 gives the full variable domain: ETGVTQSPTHLIKTRGQQVTLRCSSQSGHNTVSWYQQALGQGPQFIFQYYREEENGRGNFPPRFSGLQFPNYSSELNVNALELDDSALYLCASSLAGRGTDTQYFGPGTRLTVL.

This chain joins TRBV7-2 and TRBJ2-1, with D tentatively TRBD1 or TRBD2 (5 bases each). The CDR3 totals 11 residues. The V and J ends lost 4 bases and 8 bases respectively, with 6 bases between them. CDR1 is SGHTA and CDR2 is FQGNSA in the germline V gene. CDR3 DNA sequence: TGTGCCAGCAGCTCGGGGCATGAGCAGTTCTTC. It encodes CASSSGHEQFF.

The chain carries TRBV2 and TRBJ2-3, with TRBD2 matching 7 bases. Germline V CDR1 and CDR2: SNHLY, FYNNEI. The CDR3 is 17 amino acids. V shed 5 bases, J shed 4 bases, and the junction held 15 bases outside the gene matches. CDR3 DNA sequence: TGTGCCAGCAGTTACCACTCAGTATCGGGGGGTGCAGATACGCAGTATTTT. This codes for CASSYHSVSGGADTQYF.

The chain uses TRBV11-3 and TRBJ2-3; D may be TRBD1 (5 bases). The CDR3 is 12 amino acids. The germline CDR1 and CDR2 sequences are SGHNT and YENEEA. V lost 4 bases to trimming and J lost 5 bases, with 7 bases between them. CDR3 DNA sequence: TGTGCCAGCAGCTCCAGGGAAGATACGCAGTATTTT. As protein: CASSSREDTQYF.

The chain carries TRBV6-6 and TRBJ2-7; either TRBD1 or TRBD2 may supply D (5 bases each). This CDR3 spans 14 amino acids. Trimming shortened V by 6 bases and J by 3 bases, and 15 bases separated the two germline ends. From germline, CDR1 is MNHNY and CDR2 SVGAGI (reference sequence). CDR3 DNA sequence: TGTGCCAGCAGGTCTCCGGGACGGGGCTACGAGCAGTACTTC. Its translation is CASRSPGRGYEQYF.

The rearrangement links TRBV11-3 to TRBJ1-1, with a possible D match to TRBD1 (6 bases). Between the trimmed V and J ends, which lost 5 bases and 7 bases, there was a span of 14 bases. Germline values: CDR1 SGHNT, CDR2 YENEEA. The length of the CDR3 is 13 residues. The CDR3: CASSLGTRNEAFF. The CDR3 DNA reads TGTGCCAGCAGCCTGGGGACACGGAATGAAGCTTTCTTT.

The chain has TRBV28 and TRBJ2-2; a weak D match, TRBD2 (6 bases). The V end lost 4 bases, the J end lost 6 bases, and 18 bases lay between the germline ends. Germline V gene sequence: CDR1 MDHEN, CDR2 SYDVKM. The CDR3 covers 16 residues. The CDR3 sequence is CASSSPGRRGSGELFF. CDR3 nucleotide sequence: TGTGCCAGCAGTTCACCGGGCAGGCGGGGTTCCGGGGAGCTGTTTTTT.